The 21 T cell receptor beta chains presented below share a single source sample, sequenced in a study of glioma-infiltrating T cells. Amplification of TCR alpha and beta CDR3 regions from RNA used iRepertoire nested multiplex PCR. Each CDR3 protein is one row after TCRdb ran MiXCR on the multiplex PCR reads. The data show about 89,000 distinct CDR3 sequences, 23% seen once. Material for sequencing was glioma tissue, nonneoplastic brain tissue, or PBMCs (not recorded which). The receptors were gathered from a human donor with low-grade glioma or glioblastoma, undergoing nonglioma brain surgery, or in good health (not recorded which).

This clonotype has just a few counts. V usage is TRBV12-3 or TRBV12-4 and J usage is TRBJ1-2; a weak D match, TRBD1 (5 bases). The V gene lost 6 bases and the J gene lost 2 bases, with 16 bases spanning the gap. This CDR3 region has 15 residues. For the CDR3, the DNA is TGTGCCAGCAGGTTTGGTGGGACGGCGAACTATGGCTACACCTTC. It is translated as CASRFGGTANYGYTF.

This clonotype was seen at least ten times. CDR3 in amino acids: CASNAGTGDSPLHF. For the CDR3, the DNA is TGTGCCAGCAACGCTGGGACAGGGGATTCACCCCTCCACTTT. The chain recombines TRBV2 with TRBJ1-6; 10 nucleotides match TRBD1. J was trimmed by 8 bases and V by 7 bases; bases with no gene match: 5. CDR1 is SNHLY and CDR2 is FYNNEI in the germline V gene. This CDR3 is 14 amino acids long.

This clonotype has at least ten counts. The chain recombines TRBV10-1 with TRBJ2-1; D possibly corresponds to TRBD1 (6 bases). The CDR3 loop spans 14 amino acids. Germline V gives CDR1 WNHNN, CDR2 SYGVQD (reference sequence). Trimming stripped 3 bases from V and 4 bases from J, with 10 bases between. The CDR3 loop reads CASSDGQPYNEQFF. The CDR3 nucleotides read TGCGCCAGCAGTGACGGACAGCCTTACAATGAGCAGTTCTTC.

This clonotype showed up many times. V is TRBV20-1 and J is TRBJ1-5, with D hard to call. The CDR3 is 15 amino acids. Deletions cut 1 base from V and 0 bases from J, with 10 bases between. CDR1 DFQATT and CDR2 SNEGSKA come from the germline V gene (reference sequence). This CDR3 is CSARARVHSNQPQHF. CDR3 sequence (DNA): TGCAGTGCTAGAGCCCGAGTACATAGCAATCAGCCCCAGCATTTT.

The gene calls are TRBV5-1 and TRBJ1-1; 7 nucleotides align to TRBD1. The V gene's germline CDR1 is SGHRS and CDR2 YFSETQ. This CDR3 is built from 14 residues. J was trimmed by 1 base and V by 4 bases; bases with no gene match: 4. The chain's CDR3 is CASSRGQTNTEAFF. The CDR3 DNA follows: TGCGCCAGCAGCCGGGGACAGACGAACACTGAAGCTTTCTTT.

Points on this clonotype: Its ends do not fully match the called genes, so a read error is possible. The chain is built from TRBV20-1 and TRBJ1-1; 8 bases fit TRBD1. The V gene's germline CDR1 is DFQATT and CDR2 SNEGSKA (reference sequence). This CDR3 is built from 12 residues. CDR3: CSAKAGGTEDFF. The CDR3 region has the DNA TGCAGTGCTAAGGCAGGGGGCACTGAAGATTTCTTT.

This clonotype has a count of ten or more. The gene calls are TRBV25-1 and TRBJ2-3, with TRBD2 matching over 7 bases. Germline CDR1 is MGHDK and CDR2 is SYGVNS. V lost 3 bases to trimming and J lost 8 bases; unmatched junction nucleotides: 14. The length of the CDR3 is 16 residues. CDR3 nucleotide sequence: TGTGCCAGCAGTGAGGCGCCTAGCGGAGCCTTCGGTACGCAGTATTTT. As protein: CASSEAPSGAFGTQYF.

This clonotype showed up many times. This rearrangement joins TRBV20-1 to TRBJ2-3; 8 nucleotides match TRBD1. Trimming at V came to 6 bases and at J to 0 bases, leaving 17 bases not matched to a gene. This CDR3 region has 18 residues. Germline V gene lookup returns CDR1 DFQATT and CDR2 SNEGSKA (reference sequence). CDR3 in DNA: TGCAGTGCCGAACCCTACAGGGGGGCCGACTCTAGCACAGATACGCAGTATTTT. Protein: CSAEPYRGADSSTDTQYF.

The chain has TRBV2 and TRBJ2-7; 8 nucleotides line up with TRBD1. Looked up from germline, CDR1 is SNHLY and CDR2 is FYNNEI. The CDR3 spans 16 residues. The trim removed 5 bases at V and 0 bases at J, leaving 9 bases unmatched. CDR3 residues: CASSRLGQASSYEQYF. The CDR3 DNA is TGTGCCAGCAGTCGCCTGGGACAGGCGAGCTCCTACGAGCAGTACTTC. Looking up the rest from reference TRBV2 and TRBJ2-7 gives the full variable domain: EPEVTQTPSHQVTQMGQEVILRCVPISNHLYFYWYRQILGQKVEFLVSFYNNEISEKSEIFDDQFSVERPDGSNFTLKIRSTKLEDSAMYFCASSRLGQASSYEQYFGPGTRLTVT.

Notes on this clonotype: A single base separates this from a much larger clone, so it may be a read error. For the CDR3, the DNA is TGCAGTGCCCCCCGTTCCTCCGAGGAGACCCAGTACTTC. Translation: CSAPRSSEETQYF. The chain recombines TRBV20-1 with TRBJ2-5; unclear D gene. The CDR3 length is 13 residues. V lost 6 bases, J lost 5 bases, and 16 bases lay in between. Germline V lookup: CDR1 DFQATT, CDR2 SNEGSKA (reference sequence).

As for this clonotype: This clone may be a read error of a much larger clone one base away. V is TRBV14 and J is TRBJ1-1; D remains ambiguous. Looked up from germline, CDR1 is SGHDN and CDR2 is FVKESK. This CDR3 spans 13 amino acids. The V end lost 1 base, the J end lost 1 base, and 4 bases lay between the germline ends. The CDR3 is CASSQGTNTEAFF. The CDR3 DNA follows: TGTGCCAGCAGCCAAGGCACGAACACTGAAGCTTTCTTT.

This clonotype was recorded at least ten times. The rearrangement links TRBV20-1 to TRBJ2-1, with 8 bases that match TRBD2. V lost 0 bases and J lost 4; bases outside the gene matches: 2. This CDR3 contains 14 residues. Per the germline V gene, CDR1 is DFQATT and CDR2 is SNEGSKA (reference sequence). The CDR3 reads CSARDAGGYNEQFF. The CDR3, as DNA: TGCAGTGCTAGAGATGCGGGGGGATACAATGAGCAGTTCTTC.

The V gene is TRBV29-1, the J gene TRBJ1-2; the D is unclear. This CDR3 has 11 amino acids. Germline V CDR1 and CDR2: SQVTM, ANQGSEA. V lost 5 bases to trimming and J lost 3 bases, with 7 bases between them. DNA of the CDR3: TGCAGCGTTACGTCCTACTATGGCTACACCTTC. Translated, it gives CSVTSYYGYTF.

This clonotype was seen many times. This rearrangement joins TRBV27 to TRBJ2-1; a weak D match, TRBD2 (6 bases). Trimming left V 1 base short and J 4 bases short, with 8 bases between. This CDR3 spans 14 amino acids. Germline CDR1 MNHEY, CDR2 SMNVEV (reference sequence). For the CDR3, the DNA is TGTGCCAGCAGTTTATGGGCGGGATACAATGAGCAGTTCTTC. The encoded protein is CASSLWAGYNEQFF.

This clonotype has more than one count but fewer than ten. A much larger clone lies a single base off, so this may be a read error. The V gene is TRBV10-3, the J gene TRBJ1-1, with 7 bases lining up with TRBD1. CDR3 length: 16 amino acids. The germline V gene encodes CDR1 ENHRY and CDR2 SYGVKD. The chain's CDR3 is CAISESNGQANTKAFF. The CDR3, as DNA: TGTGCCATCAGTGAGTCAAACGGACAGGCGAACACTAAAGCTTTCTTT.

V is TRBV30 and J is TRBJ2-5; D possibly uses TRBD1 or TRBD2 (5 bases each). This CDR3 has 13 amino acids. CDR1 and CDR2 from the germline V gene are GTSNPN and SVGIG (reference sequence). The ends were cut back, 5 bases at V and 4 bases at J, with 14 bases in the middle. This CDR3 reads CAWAPQAGETQYF. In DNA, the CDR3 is TGTGCCTGGGCCCCACAGGCGGGAGAGACCCAGTACTTC.

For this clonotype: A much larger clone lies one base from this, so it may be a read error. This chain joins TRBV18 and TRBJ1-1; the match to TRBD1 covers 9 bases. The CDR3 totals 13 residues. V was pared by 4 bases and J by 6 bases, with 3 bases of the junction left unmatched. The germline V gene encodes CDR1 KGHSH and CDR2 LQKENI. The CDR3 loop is CASSQDRGAEAFF. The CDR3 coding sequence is TGTGCCAGCTCACAGGACAGGGGCGCTGAAGCTTTCTTT. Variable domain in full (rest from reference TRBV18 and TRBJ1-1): NAGVMQNPRHLVRRRGQEARLRCSPMKGHSHVYWYRQLPEEGLKFMVYLQKENIIDESGMPKERFSAEFPKEGPSILRIQQVVRGDSAAYFCASSQDRGAEAFFGQGTRLTVV.

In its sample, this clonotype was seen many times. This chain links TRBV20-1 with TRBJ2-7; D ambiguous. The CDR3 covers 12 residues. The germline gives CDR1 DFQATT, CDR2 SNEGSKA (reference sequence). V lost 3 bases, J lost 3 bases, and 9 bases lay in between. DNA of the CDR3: TGCAGTGCTAGGCCGGGTAGCTACGAGCAGTACTTC. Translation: CSARPGSYEQYF.

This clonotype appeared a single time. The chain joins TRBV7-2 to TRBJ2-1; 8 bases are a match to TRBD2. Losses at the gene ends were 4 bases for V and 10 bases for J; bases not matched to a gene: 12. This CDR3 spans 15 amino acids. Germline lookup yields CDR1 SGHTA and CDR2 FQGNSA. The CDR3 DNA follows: TGTGCCAGCAGCTCCCAGCCGGGGGGGATGGGAGAGCAGTTCTTC. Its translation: CASSSQPGGMGEQFF.

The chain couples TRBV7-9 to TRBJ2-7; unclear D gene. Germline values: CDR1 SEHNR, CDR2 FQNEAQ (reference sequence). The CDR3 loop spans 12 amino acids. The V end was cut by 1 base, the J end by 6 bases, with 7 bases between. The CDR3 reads CASSLEPSEQYF. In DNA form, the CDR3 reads TGTGCCAGCAGCTTAGAACCATCCGAGCAGTACTTC.

CDR3 nucleotide sequence: TGTGCCAGCGGCAGGACTAGCGCAGATACGCAGTATTTT. Translating gives CASGRTSADTQYF. V usage is TRBV3-1 and J usage is TRBJ2-3, with 9 bases fitting TRBD2. Looked up from germline, CDR1 is LGHDT and CDR2 is YNNKEL (reference sequence). J lost 4 bases, V lost 8 bases, and 4 bases had no gene match. This CDR3 is built from 13 residues.